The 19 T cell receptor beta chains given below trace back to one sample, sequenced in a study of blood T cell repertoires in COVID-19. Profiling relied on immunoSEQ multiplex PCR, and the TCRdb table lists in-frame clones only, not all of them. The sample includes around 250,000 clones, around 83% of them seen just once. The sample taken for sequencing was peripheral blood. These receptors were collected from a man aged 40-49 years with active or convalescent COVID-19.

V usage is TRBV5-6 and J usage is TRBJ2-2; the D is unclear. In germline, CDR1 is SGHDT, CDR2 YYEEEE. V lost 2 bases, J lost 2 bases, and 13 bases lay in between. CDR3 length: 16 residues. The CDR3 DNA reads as TGTGCCAGCAGCTTAAGTTTCCAGTTAAACACCGGGGAGCTGTTTTTT. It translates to CASSLSFQLNTGELFF.

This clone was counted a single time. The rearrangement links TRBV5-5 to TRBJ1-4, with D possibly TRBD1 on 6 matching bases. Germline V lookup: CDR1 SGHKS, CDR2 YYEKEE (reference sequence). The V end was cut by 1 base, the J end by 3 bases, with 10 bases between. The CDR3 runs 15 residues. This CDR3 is CASSLQRTANEKLFF. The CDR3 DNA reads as TGTGCCAGCAGCTTGCAAAGGACAGCTAATGAAAAACTGTTTTTT.

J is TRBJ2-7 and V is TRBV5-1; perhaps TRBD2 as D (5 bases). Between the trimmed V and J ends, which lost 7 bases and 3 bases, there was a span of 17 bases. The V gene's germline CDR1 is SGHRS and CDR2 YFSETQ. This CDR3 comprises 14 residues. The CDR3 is CASGEGASNYEQYF. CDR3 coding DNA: TGCGCCAGCGGAGAGGGAGCCTCTAACTACGAGCAGTACTTC.

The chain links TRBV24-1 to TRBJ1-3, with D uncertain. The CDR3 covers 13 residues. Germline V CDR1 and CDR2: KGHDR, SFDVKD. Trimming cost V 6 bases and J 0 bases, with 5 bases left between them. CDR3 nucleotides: TGTGCCACCAGTAGCGGCTCTGGAAACACCATATATTTT. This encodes CATSSGSGNTIYF.

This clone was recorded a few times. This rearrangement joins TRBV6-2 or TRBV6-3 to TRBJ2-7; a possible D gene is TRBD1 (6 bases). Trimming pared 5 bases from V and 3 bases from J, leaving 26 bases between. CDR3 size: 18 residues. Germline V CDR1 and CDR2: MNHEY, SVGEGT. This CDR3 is CASSTTARGRGLHYEQYF. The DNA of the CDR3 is TGTGCCAGCAGTACTACAGCCCGGGGCAGGGGCCTGCACTACGAGCAGTACTTC.

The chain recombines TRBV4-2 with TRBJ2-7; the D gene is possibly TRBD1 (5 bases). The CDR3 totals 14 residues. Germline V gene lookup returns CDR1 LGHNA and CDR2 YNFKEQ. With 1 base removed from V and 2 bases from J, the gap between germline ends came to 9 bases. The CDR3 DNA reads TGTGCCAGCAGCCAAGCGACAGATCCCTACGAGCAGTACTTC. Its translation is CASSQATDPYEQYF.

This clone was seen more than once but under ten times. CDR3 in amino acids: CASSWEPGLGGTGELFF. The CDR3 coding sequence is TGTGCCAGCAGCTGGGAACCGGGACTAGGAGGCACCGGGGAGCTGTTTTTT. The V gene is TRBV5-6, the J gene TRBJ2-2, with 8 positions matching TRBD2. Germline V gene data show CDR1 as SGHDT and CDR2 as YYEEEE. The CDR3 extends over 17 amino acids. The J segment lost 4 bases and the V segment lost 3 bases, leaving 11 bases of the junction unmatched.

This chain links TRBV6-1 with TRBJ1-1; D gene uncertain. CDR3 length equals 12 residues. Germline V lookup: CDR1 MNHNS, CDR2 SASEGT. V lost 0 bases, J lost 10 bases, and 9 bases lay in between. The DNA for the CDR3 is TGTGCCAGCAGTGAAGCGGTGGCGGCAGCTTTCTTT. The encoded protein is CASSEAVAAAFF.

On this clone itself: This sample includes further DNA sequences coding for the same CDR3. The CDR3 is CASSVSGGSEQFF. In DNA, the CDR3 is TGTGCCAGCAGTGTGTCGGGGGGCTCTGAGCAGTTCTTC. The chain employs TRBV2 and TRBJ2-1, with a tentative D call TRBD2 (7 bases). With 4 bases removed from V and 9 bases from J, the gap between germline ends came to 13 bases. This CDR3 contains 13 residues. Germline V gives CDR1 SNHLY, CDR2 FYNNEI.

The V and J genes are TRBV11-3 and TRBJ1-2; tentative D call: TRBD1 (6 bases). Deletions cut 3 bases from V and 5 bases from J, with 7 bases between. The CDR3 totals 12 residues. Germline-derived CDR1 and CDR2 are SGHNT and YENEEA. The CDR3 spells CASSFQGYGYTF. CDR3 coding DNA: TGTGCCAGCAGCTTCCAGGGGTATGGCTACACCTTC.

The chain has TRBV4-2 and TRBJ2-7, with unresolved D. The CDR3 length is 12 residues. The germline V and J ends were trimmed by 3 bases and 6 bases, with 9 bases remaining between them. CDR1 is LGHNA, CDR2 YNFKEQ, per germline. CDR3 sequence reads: CASSQGQVEQYF. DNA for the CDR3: TGTGCCAGCAGCCAGGGCCAGGTCGAGCAGTACTTC.

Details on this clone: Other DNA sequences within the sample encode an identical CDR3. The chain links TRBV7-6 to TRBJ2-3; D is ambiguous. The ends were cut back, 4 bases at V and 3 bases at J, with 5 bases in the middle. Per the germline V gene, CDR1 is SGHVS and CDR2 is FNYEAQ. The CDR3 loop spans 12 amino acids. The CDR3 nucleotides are TGTGCCAGCAGCTCCAGGACAGATACGCAGTATTTT. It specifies CASSSRTDTQYF.

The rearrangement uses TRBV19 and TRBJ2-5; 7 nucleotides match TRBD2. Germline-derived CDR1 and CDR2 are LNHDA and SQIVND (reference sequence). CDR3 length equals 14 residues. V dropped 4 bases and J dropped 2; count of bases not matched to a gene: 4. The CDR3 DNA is TGTGCCAGTAGTAGTATGCGGGGGCAAGAGACCCAGTACTTC. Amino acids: CASSSMRGQETQYF.

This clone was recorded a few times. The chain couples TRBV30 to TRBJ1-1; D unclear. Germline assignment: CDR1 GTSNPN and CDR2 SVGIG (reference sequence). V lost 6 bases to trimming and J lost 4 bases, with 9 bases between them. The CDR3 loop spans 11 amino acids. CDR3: CACTVLTEAFF. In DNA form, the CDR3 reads TGTGCCTGCACAGTGCTCACTGAAGCTTTCTTT.

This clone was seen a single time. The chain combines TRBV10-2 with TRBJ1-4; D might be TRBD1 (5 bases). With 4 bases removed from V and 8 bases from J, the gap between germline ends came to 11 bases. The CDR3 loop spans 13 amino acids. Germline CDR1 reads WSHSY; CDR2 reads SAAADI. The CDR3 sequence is CASSAREGEKLFF. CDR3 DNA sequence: TGCGCCAGCAGTGCCAGGGAAGGCGAAAAACTGTTTTTT.

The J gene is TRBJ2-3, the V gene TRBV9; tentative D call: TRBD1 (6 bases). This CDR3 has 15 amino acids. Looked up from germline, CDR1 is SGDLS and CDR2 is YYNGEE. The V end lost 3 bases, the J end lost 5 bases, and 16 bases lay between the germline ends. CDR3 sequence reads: CASSDTNREIDTQYF. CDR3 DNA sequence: TGTGCCAGCAGCGATACAAACAGGGAGATAGATACGCAGTATTTT. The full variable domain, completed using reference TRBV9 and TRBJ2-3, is DSGVTQTPKHLITATGQRVTLRCSPRSGDLSVYWYQQSLDQGLQFLIQYYNGEERAKGNILERFSAQQFPDLHSELNLSSLELGDSALYFCASSDTNREIDTQYFGPGTRLTVL.

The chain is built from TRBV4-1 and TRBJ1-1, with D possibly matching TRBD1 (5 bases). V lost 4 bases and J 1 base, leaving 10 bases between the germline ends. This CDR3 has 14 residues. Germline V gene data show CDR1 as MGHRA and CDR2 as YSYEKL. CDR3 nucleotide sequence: TGCGCCAGCAGCCTTCAGGGATCGAACACTGAAGCTTTCTTT. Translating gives CASSLQGSNTEAFF.

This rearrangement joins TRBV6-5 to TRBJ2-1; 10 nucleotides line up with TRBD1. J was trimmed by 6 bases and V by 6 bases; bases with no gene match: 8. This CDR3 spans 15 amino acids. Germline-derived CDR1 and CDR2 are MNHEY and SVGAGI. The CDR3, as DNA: TGTGCCAGCAGCCTGGGGGGGACAGGGGCCAATGAGCAGTTCTTC. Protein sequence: CASSLGGTGANEQFF.

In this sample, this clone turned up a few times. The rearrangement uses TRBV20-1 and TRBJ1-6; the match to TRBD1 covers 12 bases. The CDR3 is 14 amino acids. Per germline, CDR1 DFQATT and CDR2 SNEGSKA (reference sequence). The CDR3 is CSASRGTGGSPLHF. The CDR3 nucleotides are TGCAGCGCAAGTCGTGGGACAGGGGGCTCACCCCTCCACTTT.